This TCR beta chain is from a study of T-cell memory formation after mild COVID-19. The CDR3 has 13 amino acids. The V end lost 0 bases, the J end lost 8 bases, and 7 bases lay between the germline ends. Germline loops: CDR1 KGHDR, CDR2 SFDVKD. Broader study findings: The CD4+ clones that contracted clustered mainly within CM and EM, and the CD8+ clones concentrated in EMRA.

Worth noting for this clonotype: Its target is not known.

Each CDR3 protein gets one entry after TCRdb re-called the 5' RACE reads with MiXCR. The repertoire holds a few hundred thousand distinct CDR3 sequences, with around 28% as singletons. The receptor comes from an adult woman who had mild COVID-19 (a few samples of this study predate the infection). Cell type and time point are not known. Material: PBMCs or a T cell subset sorted from them (not recorded which). The rearrangement uses TRBV24-1 and TRBJ2-1; D gene unclear. Here the CDR3 reads CATSDLLRDEQFF. The CDR3 DNA sequence: TGTGCCACCAGTGATTTGTTGAGAGATGAGCAGTTCTTC.